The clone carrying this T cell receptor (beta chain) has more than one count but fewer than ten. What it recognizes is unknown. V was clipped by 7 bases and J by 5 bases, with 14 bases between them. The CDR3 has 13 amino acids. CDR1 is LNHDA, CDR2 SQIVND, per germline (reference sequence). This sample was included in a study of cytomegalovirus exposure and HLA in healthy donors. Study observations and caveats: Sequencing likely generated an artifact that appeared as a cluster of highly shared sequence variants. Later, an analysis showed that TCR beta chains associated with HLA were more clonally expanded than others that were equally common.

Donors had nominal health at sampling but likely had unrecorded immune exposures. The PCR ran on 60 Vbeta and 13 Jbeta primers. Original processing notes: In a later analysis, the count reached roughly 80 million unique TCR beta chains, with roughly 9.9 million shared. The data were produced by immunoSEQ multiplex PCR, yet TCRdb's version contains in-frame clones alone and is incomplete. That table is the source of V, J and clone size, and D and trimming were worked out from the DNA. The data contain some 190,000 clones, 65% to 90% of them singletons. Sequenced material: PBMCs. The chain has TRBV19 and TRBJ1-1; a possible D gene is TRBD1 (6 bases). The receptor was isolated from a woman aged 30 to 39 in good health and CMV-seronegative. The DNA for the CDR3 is TGTGCCAGTAAAGGGGGGGCCGGGACTGAAGCTTTCTTT. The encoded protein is CASKGGAGTEAFF.